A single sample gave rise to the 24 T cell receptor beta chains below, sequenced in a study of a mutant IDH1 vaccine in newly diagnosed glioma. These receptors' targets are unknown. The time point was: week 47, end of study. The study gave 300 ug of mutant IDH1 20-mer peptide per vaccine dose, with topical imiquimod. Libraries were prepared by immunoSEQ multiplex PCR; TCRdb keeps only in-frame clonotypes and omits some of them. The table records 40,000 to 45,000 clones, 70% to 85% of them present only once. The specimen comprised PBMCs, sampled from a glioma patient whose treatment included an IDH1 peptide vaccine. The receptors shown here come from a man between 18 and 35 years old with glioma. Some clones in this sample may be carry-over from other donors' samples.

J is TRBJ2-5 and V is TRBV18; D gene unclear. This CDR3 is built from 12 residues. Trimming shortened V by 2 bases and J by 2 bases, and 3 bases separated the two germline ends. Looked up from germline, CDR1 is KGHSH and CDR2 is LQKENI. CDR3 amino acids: CASSPVQETQYF. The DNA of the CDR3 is TGTGCCAGCTCACCAGTACAAGAGACCCAGTACTTC.

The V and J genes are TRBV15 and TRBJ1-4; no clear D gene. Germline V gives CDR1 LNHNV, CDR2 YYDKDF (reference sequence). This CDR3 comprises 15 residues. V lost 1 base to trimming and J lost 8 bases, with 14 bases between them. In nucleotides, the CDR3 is TGTGCCACCAGCAGAGGGACGGGGAGAGGGGAAAAACTGTTTTTT. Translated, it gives CATSRGTGRGEKLFF.

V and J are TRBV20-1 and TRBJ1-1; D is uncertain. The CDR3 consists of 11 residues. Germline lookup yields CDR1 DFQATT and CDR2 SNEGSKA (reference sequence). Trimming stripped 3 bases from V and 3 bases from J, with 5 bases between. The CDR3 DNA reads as TGCAGTGCTAGCCTCCACACTGAAGCTTTCTTT. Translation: CSASLHTEAFF.

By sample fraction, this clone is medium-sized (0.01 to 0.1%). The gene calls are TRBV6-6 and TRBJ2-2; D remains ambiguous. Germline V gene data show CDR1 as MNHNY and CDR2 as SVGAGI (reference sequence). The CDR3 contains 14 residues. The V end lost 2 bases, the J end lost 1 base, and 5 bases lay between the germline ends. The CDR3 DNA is TGTGCCAGCAGTTACGGCGAGAACACCGGGGAGCTGTTTTTT. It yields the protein CASSYGENTGELFF.

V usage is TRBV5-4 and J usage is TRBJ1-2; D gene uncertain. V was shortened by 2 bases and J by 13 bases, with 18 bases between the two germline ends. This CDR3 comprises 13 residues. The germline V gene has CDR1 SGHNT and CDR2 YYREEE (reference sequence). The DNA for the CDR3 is TGTGCCAGCAGCTTACACCTGGAGGGATTTAGCACCTTC. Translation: CASSLHLEGFSTF.

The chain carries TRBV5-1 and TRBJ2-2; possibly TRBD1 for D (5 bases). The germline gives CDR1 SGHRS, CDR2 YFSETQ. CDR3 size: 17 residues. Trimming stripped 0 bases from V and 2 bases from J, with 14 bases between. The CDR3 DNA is TGCGCCAGCAGCTTGGACGGACACTCTTCTAACACCGGGGAGCTGTTTTTT. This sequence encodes CASSLDGHSSNTGELFF.

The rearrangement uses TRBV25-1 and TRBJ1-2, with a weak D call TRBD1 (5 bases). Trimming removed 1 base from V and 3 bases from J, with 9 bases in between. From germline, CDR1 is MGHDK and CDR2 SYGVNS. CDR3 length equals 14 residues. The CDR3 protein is CASSESGDHYGYTF. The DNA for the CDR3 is TGTGCCAGCAGTGAATCGGGGGACCACTATGGCTACACCTTC.

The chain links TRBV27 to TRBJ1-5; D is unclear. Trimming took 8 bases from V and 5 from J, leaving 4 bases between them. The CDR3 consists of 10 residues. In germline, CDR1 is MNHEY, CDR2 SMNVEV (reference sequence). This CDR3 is CASGHQPQHF. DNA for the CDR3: TGTGCCAGCGGACATCAGCCCCAGCATTTT.

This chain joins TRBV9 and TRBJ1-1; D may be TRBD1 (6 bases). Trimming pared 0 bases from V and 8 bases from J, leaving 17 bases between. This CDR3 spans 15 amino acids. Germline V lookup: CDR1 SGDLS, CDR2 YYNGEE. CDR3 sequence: CASSVVMETGQEAFF. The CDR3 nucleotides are TGTGCCAGCAGCGTAGTTATGGAGACGGGACAAGAAGCTTTCTTT.

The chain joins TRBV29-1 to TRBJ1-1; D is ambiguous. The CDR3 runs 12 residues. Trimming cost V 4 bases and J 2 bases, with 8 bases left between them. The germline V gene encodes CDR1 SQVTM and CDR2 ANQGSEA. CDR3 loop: CSVVPSNTEAFF. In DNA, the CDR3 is TGCAGCGTTGTCCCCAGCAACACTGAAGCTTTCTTT. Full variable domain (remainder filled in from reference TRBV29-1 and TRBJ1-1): SAVISQKPSRDICQRGTSLTIQCQVDSQVTMMFWYRQQPGQSLTLIATANQGSEATYESGFVIDKFPISRPNLTFSTLTVSNMSPEDSSIYLCSVVPSNTEAFFGQGTRLTVV.

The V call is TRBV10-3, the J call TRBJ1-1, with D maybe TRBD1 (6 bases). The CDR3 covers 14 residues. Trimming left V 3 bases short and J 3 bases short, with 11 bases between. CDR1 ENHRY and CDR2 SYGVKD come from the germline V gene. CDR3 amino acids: CAISERGVYTEAFF. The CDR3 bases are TGTGCCATCAGTGAAAGGGGGGTGTACACTGAAGCTTTCTTT.

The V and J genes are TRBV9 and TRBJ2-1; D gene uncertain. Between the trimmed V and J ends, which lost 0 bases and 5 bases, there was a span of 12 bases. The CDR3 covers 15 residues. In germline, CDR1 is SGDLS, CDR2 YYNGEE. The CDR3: CASSVAGQLDNEQFF. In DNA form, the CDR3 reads TGTGCCAGCAGCGTAGCCGGGCAGCTTGACAATGAGCAGTTCTTC. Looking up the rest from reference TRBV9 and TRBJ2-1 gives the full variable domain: DSGVTQTPKHLITATGQRVTLRCSPRSGDLSVYWYQQSLDQGLQFLIQYYNGEERAKGNILERFSAQQFPDLHSELNLSSLELGDSALYFCASSVAGQLDNEQFFGPGTRLTVL.

The CDR3 DNA sequence: TGTGCCAGCAACCCCCGCAGGGTGGATGGCTACACCTTC. Protein: CASNPRRVDGYTF. The V call is TRBV2, the J call TRBJ1-2; a possible D gene is TRBD1 (5 bases). The germline gives CDR1 SNHLY, CDR2 FYNNEI. The CDR3 is 13 amino acids. V dropped 7 bases and J dropped 6 bases, with 15 bases sitting between them.

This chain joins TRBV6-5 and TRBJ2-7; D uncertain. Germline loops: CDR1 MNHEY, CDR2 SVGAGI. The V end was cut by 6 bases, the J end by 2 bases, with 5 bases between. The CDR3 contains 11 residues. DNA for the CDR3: TGTGCCAGCAGGTCGACCTACGAGCAGTACTTC. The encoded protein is CASRSTYEQYF.

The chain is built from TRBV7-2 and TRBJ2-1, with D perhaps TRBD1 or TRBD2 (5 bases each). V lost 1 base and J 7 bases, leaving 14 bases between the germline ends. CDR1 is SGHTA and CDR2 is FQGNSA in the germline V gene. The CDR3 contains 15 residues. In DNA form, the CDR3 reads TGTGCCAGCAGCTTAGGGGGGAATATACGGAATGAGCAGTTCTTC. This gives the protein CASSLGGNIRNEQFF.

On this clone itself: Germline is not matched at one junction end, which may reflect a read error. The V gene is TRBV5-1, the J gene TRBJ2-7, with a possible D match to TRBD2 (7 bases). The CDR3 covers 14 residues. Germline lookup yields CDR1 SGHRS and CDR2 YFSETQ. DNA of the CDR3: TGCGCCAGCAGCTTGGGGGACTTTTGGGGGGGCGAAGACTTC. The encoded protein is CASSLGDFWGGEDF.

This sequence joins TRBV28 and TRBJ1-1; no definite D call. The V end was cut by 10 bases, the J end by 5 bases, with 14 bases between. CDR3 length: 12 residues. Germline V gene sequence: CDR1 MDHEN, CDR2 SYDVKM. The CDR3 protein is CATSAWGTEAFF. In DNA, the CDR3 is TGTGCCACTTCCGCGTGGGGAACTGAAGCTTTCTTT.

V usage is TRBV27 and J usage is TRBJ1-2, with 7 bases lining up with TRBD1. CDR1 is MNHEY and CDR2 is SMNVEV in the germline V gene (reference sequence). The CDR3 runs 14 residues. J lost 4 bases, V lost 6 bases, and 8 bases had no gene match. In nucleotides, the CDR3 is TGTGCCAGCAGCCCCGGGACAGAATTCTATGGCTACACCTTC. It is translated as CASSPGTEFYGYTF.

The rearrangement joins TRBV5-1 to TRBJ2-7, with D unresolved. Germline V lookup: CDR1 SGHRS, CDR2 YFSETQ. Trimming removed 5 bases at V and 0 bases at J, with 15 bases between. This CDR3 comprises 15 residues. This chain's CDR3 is CASRPEPRSSYEQYF. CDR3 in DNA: TGCGCCAGCAGACCAGAGCCCAGGAGCTCCTACGAGCAGTACTTC. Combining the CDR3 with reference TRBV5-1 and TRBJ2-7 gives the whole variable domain KAGVTQTPRYLIKTRGQQVTLSCSPISGHRSVSWYQQTPGQGLQFLFEYFSETQRNKGNFPGRFSGRQFSNSRSEMNVSTLELGDSALYLCASRPEPRSSYEQYFGPGTRLTVT.

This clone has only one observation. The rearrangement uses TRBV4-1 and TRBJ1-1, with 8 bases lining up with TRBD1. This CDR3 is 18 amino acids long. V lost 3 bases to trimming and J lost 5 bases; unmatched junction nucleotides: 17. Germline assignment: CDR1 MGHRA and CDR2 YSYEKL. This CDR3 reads CASSQGPFLRQGRTEAFF. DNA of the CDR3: TGCGCCAGCAGCCAGGGCCCGTTCCTTAGACAGGGGAGGACTGAAGCTTTCTTT.

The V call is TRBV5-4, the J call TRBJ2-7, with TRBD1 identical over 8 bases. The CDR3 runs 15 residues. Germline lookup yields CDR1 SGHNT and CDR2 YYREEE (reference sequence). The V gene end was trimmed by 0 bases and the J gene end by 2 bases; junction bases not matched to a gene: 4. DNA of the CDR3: TGTGCCAGCAGCTTGGCCGCACAGGGGGCCTACGAGCAGTACTTC. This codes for CASSLAAQGAYEQYF.

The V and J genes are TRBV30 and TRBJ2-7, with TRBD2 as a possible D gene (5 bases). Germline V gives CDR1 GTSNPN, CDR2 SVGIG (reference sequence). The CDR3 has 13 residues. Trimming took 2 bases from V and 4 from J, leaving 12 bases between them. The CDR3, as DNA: TGTGCCTGGAGTAGAGGGCATACTTACGAGCAGTACTTC. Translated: CAWSRGHTYEQYF.

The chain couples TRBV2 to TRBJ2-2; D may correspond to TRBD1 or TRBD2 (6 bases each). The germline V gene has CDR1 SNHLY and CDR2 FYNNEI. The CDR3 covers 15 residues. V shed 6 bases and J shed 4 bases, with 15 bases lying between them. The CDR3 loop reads CASRGGQGGTGELFF. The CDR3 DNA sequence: TGTGCCAGCAGAGGGGGGCAGGGAGGCACCGGGGAGCTGTTTTTT.

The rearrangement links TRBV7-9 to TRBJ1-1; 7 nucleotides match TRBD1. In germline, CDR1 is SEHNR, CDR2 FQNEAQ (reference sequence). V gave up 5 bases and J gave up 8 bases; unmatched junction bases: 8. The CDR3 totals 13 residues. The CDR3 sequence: CASSPNRGSEAFF. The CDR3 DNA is TGTGCCAGCAGCCCGAACAGGGGCTCAGAAGCTTTCTTT.